These 27 T cell receptor beta chains were all obtained from the same sample, sequenced in a study of T cell responses to AZD1222 COVID-19 vaccine. The data were produced by immunoSEQ multiplex PCR, yet TCRdb's version contains in-frame clones alone and is incomplete. The repertoire has 130,000 to 150,000 clones, around 93% of them found once; the top ten carry roughly 2%. Specimen: peripheral blood, collected on day 0 of AZD1222 vaccination. The origin of the receptors is an adult in good health.

This CDR3 is CASSQTSGGWNTGELFF. The CDR3 DNA reads as TGCGCCAGCAGCCAAACTAGCGGGGGGTGGAACACCGGGGAGCTGTTTTTT. The chain links TRBV4-1 to TRBJ2-2; 12 positions agree with TRBD2. V trimming: 2 bases; J trimming: 1 base; junction bases outside the gene matches: 2. This CDR3 has 17 residues. CDR1 is MGHRA, CDR2 YSYEKL, per germline.

This chain joins TRBV11-2 and TRBJ1-3; D ambiguous. Trimming stripped 5 bases from V and 3 bases from J, with 14 bases between. The CDR3 is 15 residues long. Germline V lookup: CDR1 SGHAT, CDR2 FQNNGV. This CDR3 is CASSPPGGFGNTIYF. The CDR3 DNA reads TGTGCCAGCAGCCCACCGGGCGGATTTGGAAACACCATATATTTT.

The chain combines TRBV15 with TRBJ2-3; D is tentatively TRBD1 or TRBD2 (6 bases each). The CDR3 loop spans 16 amino acids. Germline lookup yields CDR1 LNHNV and CDR2 YYDKDF (reference sequence). Trimming stripped 6 bases from V and 2 bases from J, with 18 bases between. CDR3 amino acids: CATSPGAARITDTQYF. CDR3 nucleotide sequence: TGTGCCACCAGTCCGGGGGCAGCCAGGATCACAGATACGCAGTATTTT. Full variable domain (remainder filled in from reference TRBV15 and TRBJ2-3): DAMVIQNPRYQVTQFGKPVTLSCSQTLNHNVMYWYQQKSSQAPKLLFHYYDKDFNNEADTPDNFQSRRPNTSFCFLDIRSPGLGDTAMYLCATSPGAARITDTQYFGPGTRLTVL.

This clone was seen more than once but under ten times. The chain is built from TRBV15 and TRBJ1-6; unclear D gene. Trimming shortened V by 0 bases and J by 7 bases, and 4 bases separated the two germline ends. The CDR3 length is 13 residues. Germline V gene lookup returns CDR1 LNHNV and CDR2 YYDKDF (reference sequence). The CDR3 DNA reads as TGTGCCACCAGCAGAGATGGGAATTCACCCCTCCACTTT. Translation: CATSRDGNSPLHF.

This chain connects TRBV24-1 to TRBJ1-1; D may be TRBD1 (5 bases). The length of the CDR3 is 15 residues. With 7 bases removed from V and 3 bases from J, the gap between germline ends came to 17 bases. Per germline, CDR1 KGHDR and CDR2 SFDVKD. The CDR3 here is CATSLTRAGYTEAFF. The DNA of the CDR3 is TGTGCCACCAGCCTAACCAGGGCCGGGTACACTGAAGCTTTCTTT.

This sequence joins TRBV30 and TRBJ2-1, with D maybe TRBD2 (5 bases). This CDR3 contains 14 residues. Germline CDR1 and CDR2: GTSNPN and SVGIG (reference sequence). V lost 3 bases, J lost 6 bases, and 15 bases lay in between. CDR3 sequence (DNA): TGTGCCTGGAGGCCCAGGACTCACGGCAATGAGCAGTTCTTC. It encodes CAWRPRTHGNEQFF.

The chain has TRBV2 and TRBJ2-1; D is ambiguous. V lost 2 bases, J lost 2 bases, and 4 bases lay in between. Germline CDR1 reads SNHLY; CDR2 reads FYNNEI. The CDR3 has 13 residues. CDR3 sequence: CASSERTYNEQFF. The CDR3, as DNA: TGTGCCAGCAGTGAACGGACCTACAATGAGCAGTTCTTC.

This clone came up once. This rearrangement joins TRBV30 to TRBJ1-5, with D perhaps TRBD1 (5 bases). Trimming stripped 0 bases from V and 5 bases from J, with 11 bases between. This CDR3 spans 14 amino acids. Germline V gives CDR1 GTSNPN, CDR2 SVGIG (reference sequence). Here the CDR3 DNA reads TGTGCCTGGAGTGTAGCAGGGTGGGATCAGCCCCAGCATTTT. Translated: CAWSVAGWDQPQHF.

The chain has TRBV6-4 and TRBJ2-7; D gene ambiguous. There are 13 residues in the CDR3. Germline V gene data show CDR1 as MRHNA and CDR2 as SNTAGT. V shed 0 bases and J shed 4 bases, with 7 bases lying between them. CDR3 in DNA: TGTGCCAGCAGTGACTCCCCGGGTTACGAGCAGTACTTC. It is translated as CASSDSPGYEQYF.

The rearrangement uses TRBV7-9 and TRBJ2-1; the D is unclear. The CDR3 consists of 10 residues. The V gene's germline CDR1 is SEHNR and CDR2 FQNEAQ (reference sequence). V gave up 11 bases and J gave up 7 bases, with 9 bases separating them. CDR3 bases: TGTGCCCTTTGGGGAAATGAGCAGTTCTTC. Translated: CALWGNEQFF. The full variable domain, in which reference TRBV7-9 and TRBJ2-1 provide the parts outside the CDR3, is DTGVSQNPRHKITKRGQNVTFRCDPISEHNRLYWYRQTLGQGPEFLTYFQNEAQLEKSRLLSDRFSAERPKGSFSTLEIQRTEQGDSAMYLCALWGNEQFFGPGTRLTVL.

Turning to this clone: At the DNA level, this CDR3 is encoded by other sequences in the same sample as well. This rearrangement joins TRBV6-5 to TRBJ2-3; 8 positions agree with TRBD1. Trimming cost V 6 bases and J 4 bases; bases outside gene matches: 3. The CDR3 extends over 13 amino acids. The germline gives CDR1 MNHEY, CDR2 SVGAGI. CDR3 DNA sequence: TGTGCCAGCAGGGACAGGGAGCCAGATACGCAGTATTTT. Protein product: CASRDREPDTQYF.

The chain is built from TRBV29-1 and TRBJ2-1; TRBD1 aligns across 8 bases. This CDR3 is 16 amino acids long. Trimming cost V 5 bases and J 6 bases; bases outside gene matches: 15. Germline V CDR1 and CDR2: SQVTM, ANQGSEA. The CDR3 region has the DNA TGCAGCGTTATGAAGGGACAGGCGGCATGGTCCAATGAGCAGTTCTTC. Its protein is CSVMKGQAAWSNEQFF.

The sample holds a few counts of this clone. The rearrangement links TRBV2 to TRBJ2-6, with D tentatively TRBD2 (6 bases). The V gene's germline CDR1 is SNHLY and CDR2 FYNNEI. The CDR3 has 18 amino acids. V gave up 4 bases and J gave up 0 bases, with 16 bases separating them. DNA of the CDR3: TGTGCCAGCAGTGTGAGGTCAACTAGCAGCTCTGGGGCCAACGTCCTGACTTTC. It yields the protein CASSVRSTSSSGANVLTF.

The chain couples TRBV7-9 to TRBJ2-1; tentative D call: TRBD2 (6 bases). Trimming stripped 10 bases from V and 9 bases from J, with 19 bases between. Germline V gene sequence: CDR1 SEHNR, CDR2 FQNEAQ (reference sequence). This CDR3 is 13 amino acids long. This chain's CDR3 is CATHSGGGSEQFF. CDR3 DNA: TGTGCCACTCACTCTGGGGGAGGTAGTGAGCAGTTCTTC.

This sequence joins TRBV7-2 and TRBJ1-1; no clear D. Germline-derived CDR1 and CDR2 are SGHTA and FQGNSA. The CDR3 consists of 13 residues. V was clipped by 7 bases and J by 1 base, with 10 bases between them. The chain's CDR3 is CASNPGPNTEAFF. CDR3 sequence (DNA): TGTGCCAGCAACCCGGGCCCGAACACTGAAGCTTTCTTT.

The genes are TRBV21-1 and TRBJ1-2; TRBD1, the table's D call, lacks a check against the DNA. TRBV21-1 is noted as a pseudogene. The CDR3 length is 15 residues. For the CDR3, the DNA is TGTGCCAGCAGCAAAACGGACAGGGCTAACTATGGCTACACCTTC. Protein: CASSKTDRANYGYTF.

The V and J genes are TRBV24-1 and TRBJ1-5; D remains ambiguous. There are 12 residues in the CDR3. Germline assignment: CDR1 KGHDR and CDR2 SFDVKD. Here the CDR3 DNA reads TGTGACGGGAGGAGGGCCCATCAGCCCCAGCATTTT. Its translation is CDGRRAHQPQHF.

The V gene is TRBV7-6, the J gene TRBJ2-2, with D possibly called TRBD1 or TRBD2 (5 bases each). The CDR3 is 16 amino acids. V lost 1 base, J lost 4 bases, and 13 bases lay in between. CDR1 and CDR2 from the germline V gene are SGHVS and FNYEAQ. CDR3 bases: TGTGCCAGCAGCTTAGGCACCTTGGGACGCACCGGGGAGCTGTTTTTT. It yields the protein CASSLGTLGRTGELFF.

The CDR3 DNA reads TGTGCCAGCAGTGGGGGGACAGGGGTCGGTCAGCCCCAGCATTTT. Amino acids: CASSGGTGVGQPQHF. This chain links TRBV9 with TRBJ1-5, with 10 bases lining up with TRBD1. The CDR3 totals 15 residues. Per germline, CDR1 SGDLS and CDR2 YYNGEE. V lost 5 bases to trimming and J lost 6 bases; unmatched junction nucleotides: 8.

The chain joins TRBV7-2 to TRBJ1-2, with D unclear. Germline V gene lookup returns CDR1 SGHTA and CDR2 FQGNSA. This CDR3 region has 16 residues. Trimming stripped 0 bases from V and 8 bases from J, with 19 bases between. The CDR3 nucleotides are TGTGCCAGCAGCTTAGCGCAGGACGGAGTAGGATGGGGCTACACCTTC. It yields the protein CASSLAQDGVGWGYTF.

The V call is TRBV5-1, the J call TRBJ2-3; the D gene is possibly TRBD1 (6 bases). Trimming removed 5 bases from V and 0 bases from J, with 19 bases in between. This CDR3 has 17 residues. Germline V gene lookup returns CDR1 SGHRS and CDR2 YFSETQ. This CDR3 is CASSWQSRDTSTDTQYF. The CDR3, as DNA: TGCGCCAGCAGTTGGCAGTCCCGGGACACTAGCACAGATACGCAGTATTTT.

The rearrangement uses TRBV2 and TRBJ1-5, with TRBD1 identical over 8 bases. Germline CDR1 reads SNHLY; CDR2 reads FYNNEI. The CDR3 totals 15 residues. Germline trimming cut 6 bases from V and 6 bases from J; bases unmatched to any gene: 10. CDR3 in DNA: TGTGCCAGCAGGGATAGGACAGGGTCCGGTCAGCCCCAGCATTTT. As protein: CASRDRTGSGQPQHF.

This rearrangement joins TRBV5-8 to TRBJ1-6; a weak D match, TRBD1 (6 bases). The V end lost 4 bases, the J end lost 9 bases, and 17 bases lay between the germline ends. The CDR3 contains 15 residues. Germline V CDR1 and CDR2: SGHTS, YDEGEE. The CDR3 spells CASSPDSPASSPLHF. The CDR3 DNA sequence: TGTGCCAGCAGCCCGGACAGTCCTGCTTCTTCACCCCTCCACTTT.

The chain recombines TRBV7-2 with TRBJ2-7, with 11 bases identical to TRBD2. The CDR3 loop spans 15 amino acids. The germline V gene encodes CDR1 SGHTA and CDR2 FQGNSA. Germline trimming cut 1 base from V and 5 bases from J; bases unmatched to any gene: 4. CDR3 in amino acids: CASSLGDSGGDEQYF. Written as DNA, the CDR3 is TGTGCCAGCAGCTTAGGGGATAGCGGGGGGGACGAGCAGTACTTC.

The CDR3 nucleotides read TGTGCCAGCAGCTCACAGGGGGCGAGACCCCAGCATTTT. As protein: CASSSQGARPQHF. The chain has TRBV2 and TRBJ1-5; TRBD1 agrees at 9 bases. J gave up 10 bases and V 6 bases, and 7 bases lay outside the gene matches. CDR1 is SNHLY, CDR2 FYNNEI, per germline. The CDR3 consists of 13 residues.

The gene calls are TRBV6-1 and TRBJ1-5; 9 positions match TRBD1. The CDR3 contains 16 residues. V trimming: 3 bases; J trimming: 3 bases; junction bases outside the gene matches: 6. The germline V gene has CDR1 MNHNS and CDR2 SASEGT. CDR3 DNA sequence: TGTGCCAGCAGTGAGCTGGACAGGGGCTTCAATCAGCCCCAGCATTTT. It translates to CASSELDRGFNQPQHF.

The chain links TRBV6-1 to TRBJ2-3; 12 bases align to TRBD2. This CDR3 has 17 residues. Looked up from germline, CDR1 is MNHNS and CDR2 is SASEGT. V shed 1 base, J shed 0 bases, and the junction held 2 bases outside the gene matches. For the CDR3, the DNA is TGTGCCAGCAGTGAAGGGACTAGCGGGGCTAGCACAGATACGCAGTATTTT. This translates into CASSEGTSGASTDTQYF.